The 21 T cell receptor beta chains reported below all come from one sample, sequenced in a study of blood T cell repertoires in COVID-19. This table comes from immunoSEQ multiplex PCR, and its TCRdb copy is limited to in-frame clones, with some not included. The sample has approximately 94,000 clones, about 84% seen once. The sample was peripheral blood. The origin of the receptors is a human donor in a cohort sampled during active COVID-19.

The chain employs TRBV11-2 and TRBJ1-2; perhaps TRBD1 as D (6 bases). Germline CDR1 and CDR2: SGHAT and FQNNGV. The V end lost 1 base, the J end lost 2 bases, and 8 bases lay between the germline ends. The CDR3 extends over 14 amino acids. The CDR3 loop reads CASSLGTVNYGYTF. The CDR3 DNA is TGTGCCAGCAGCTTAGGGACAGTGAACTATGGCTACACCTTC.

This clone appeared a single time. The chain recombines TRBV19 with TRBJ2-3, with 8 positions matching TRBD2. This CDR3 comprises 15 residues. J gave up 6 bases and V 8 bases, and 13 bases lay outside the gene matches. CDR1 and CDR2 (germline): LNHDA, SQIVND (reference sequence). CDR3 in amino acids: CASGTGGVGADTQYF. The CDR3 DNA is TGTGCCAGTGGCACGGGGGGGGTTGGTGCGGATACGCAGTATTTT.

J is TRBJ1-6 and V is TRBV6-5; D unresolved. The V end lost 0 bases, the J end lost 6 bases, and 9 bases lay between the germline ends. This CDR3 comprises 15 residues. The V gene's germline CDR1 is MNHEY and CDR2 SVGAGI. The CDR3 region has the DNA TGTGCCAGCAGTTACTCTGGACTGACTAATTCACCCCTCCACTTT. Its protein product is CASSYSGLTNSPLHF.

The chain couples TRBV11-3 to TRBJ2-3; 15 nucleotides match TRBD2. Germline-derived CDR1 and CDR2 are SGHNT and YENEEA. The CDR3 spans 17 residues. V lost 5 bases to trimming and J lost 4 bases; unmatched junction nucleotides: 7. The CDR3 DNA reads TGTGCCAGCAGCCTAGGACTAGCGGGGGGGCGTCCAGATACGCAGTATTTT. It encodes CASSLGLAGGRPDTQYF.

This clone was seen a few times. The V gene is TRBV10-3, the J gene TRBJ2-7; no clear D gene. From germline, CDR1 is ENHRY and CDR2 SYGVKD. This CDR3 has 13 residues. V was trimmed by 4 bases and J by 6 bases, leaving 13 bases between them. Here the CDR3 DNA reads TGTGCCATCAGTGTGGGCCACTCCGGCGAGCAGTACTTC. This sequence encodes CAISVGHSGEQYF.

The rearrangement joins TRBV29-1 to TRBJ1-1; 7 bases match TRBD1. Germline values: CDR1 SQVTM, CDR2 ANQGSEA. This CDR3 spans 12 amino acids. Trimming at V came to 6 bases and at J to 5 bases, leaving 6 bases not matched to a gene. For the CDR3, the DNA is TGCAGCGTGGAATCAGGGGGGACTGAAGCTTTCTTT. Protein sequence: CSVESGGTEAFF. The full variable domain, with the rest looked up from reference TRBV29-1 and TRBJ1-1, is SAVISQKPSRDICQRGTSLTIQCQVDSQVTMMFWYRQQPGQSLTLIATANQGSEATYESGFVIDKFPISRPNLTFSTLTVSNMSPEDSSIYLCSVESGGTEAFFGQGTRLTVV.

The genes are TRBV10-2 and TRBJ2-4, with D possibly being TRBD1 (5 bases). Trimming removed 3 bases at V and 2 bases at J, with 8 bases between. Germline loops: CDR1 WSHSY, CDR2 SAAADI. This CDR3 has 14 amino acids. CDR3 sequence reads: CASSDQGSKNIQYF. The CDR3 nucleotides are TGCGCCAGCAGTGATCAGGGTTCCAAAAACATTCAGTACTTC.

This CDR3 is CASSLTSWSNTGELFF. In DNA, the CDR3 is TGTGCCAGCAGCCTAACTAGCTGGTCAAACACCGGGGAGCTGTTTTTT. The rearrangement uses TRBV7-2 and TRBJ2-2; D might be TRBD2 (6 bases). The CDR3 covers 16 residues. V lost 5 bases and J lost 2, with 15 bases in between. The germline V gene has CDR1 SGHTA and CDR2 FQGNSA.

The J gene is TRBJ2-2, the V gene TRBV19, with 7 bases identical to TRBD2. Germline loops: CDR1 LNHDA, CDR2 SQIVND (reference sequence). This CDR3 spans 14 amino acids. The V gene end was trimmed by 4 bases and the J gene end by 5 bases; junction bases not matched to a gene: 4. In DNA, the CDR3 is TGTGCCAGTAGTACAGGACTAGTGACCGGGGAGCTGTTTTTT. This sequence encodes CASSTGLVTGELFF.

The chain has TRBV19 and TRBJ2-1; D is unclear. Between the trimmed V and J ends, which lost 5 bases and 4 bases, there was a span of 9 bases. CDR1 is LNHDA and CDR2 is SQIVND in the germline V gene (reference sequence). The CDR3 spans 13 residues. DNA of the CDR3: TGTGCCAGTAGTGCCGCAGGTTACAATGAGCAGTTCTTC. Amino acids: CASSAAGYNEQFF.

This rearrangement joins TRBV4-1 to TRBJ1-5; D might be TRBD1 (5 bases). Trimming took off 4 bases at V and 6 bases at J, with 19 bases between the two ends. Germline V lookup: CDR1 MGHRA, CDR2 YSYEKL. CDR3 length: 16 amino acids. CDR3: CASSPGSGRGSQPQHF. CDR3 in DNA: TGCGCCAGCAGCCCCGGGTCCGGGAGGGGCAGTCAGCCCCAGCATTTT.

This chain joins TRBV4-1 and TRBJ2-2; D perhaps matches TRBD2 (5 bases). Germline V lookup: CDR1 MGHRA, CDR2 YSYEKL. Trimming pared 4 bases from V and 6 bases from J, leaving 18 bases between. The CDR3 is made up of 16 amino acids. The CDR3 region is CASSPNPDQRAGELFF. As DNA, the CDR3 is TGCGCCAGCAGCCCCAATCCCGATCAGAGGGCCGGGGAGCTGTTTTTT.

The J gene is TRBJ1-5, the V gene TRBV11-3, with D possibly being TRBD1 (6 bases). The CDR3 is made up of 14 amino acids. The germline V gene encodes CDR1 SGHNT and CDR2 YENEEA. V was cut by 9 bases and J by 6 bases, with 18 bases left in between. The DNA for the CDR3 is TGTGCCAGGACGACAAACAGGGTAGGTCAGCCCCAGCATTTT. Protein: CARTTNRVGQPQHF.

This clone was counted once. The CDR3 coding sequence is TGTGCCAGCAGTGAAGGGTTCGGGGGGTTTGAAAAACTGTTTTTT. Translation: CASSEGFGGFEKLFF. The chain couples TRBV25-1 to TRBJ1-4, with a weak D call TRBD1 (5 bases). The CDR3 consists of 15 residues. Trimming pared 2 bases from V and 7 bases from J, leaving 14 bases between. Germline V CDR1 and CDR2: MGHDK, SYGVNS.

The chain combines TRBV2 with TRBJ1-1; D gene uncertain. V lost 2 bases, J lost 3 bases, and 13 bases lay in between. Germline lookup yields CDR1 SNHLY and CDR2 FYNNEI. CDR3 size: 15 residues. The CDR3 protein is CASSESASVYTEAFF. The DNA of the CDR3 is TGTGCCAGCAGTGAATCCGCCAGCGTGTACACTGAAGCTTTCTTT.

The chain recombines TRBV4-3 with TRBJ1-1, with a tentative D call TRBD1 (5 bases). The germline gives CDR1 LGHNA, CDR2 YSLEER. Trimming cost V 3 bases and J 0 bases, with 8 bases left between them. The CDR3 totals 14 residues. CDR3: CASSQGPMNTEAFF. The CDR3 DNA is TGCGCCAGCAGCCAGGGGCCAATGAACACTGAAGCTTTCTTT.

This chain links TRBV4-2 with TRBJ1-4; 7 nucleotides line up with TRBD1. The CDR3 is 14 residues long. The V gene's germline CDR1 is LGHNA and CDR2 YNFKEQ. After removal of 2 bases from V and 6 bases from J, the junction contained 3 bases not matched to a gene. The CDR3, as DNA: TGTGCCAGCAGCCAAACAGGGGAGGATGAAAAACTGTTTTTT. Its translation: CASSQTGEDEKLFF.

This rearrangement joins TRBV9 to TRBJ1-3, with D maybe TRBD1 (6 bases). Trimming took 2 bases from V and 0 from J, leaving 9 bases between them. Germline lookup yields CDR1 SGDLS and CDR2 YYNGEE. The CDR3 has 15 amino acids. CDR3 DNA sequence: TGTGCCAGCAGCGTTTTAGGGGGCTCTGGAAACACCATATATTTT. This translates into CASSVLGGSGNTIYF.

CDR3 DNA sequence: TGTGCCAGTAGTATGTCTACGGGTAGCACAGATACGCAGTATTTT. As protein: CASSMSTGSTDTQYF. V gene TRBV19 combines with J gene TRBJ2-3, with D hard to call. Germline CDR1 reads LNHDA; CDR2 reads SQIVND (reference sequence). The CDR3 is 15 residues long. Trimming cost V 3 bases and J 0 bases, with 10 bases left between them. The full variable domain, rest sourced from reference TRBV19 and TRBJ2-3, is DGGITQSPKYLFRKEGQNVTLSCEQNLNHDAMYWYRQDPGQGLRLIYYSQIVNDFQKGDIAEGYSVSREKKESFPLTVTSAQKNPTAFYLCASSMSTGSTDTQYFGPGTRLTVL.

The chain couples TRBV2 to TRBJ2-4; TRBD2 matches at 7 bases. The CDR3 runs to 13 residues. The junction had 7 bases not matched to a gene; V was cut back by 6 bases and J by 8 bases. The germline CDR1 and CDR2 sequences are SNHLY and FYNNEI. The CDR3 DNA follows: TGTGCCAGCAGGAGCGGGGACCTGGACATTCAGTACTTC. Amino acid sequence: CASRSGDLDIQYF.

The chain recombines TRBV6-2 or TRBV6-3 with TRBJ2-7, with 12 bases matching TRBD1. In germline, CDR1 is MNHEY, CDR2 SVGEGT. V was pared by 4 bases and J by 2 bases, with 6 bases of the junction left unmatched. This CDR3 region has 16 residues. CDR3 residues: CASSLLGTGGPYEQYF. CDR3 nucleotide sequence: TGTGCCAGCAGTTTACTCGGGACAGGGGGCCCCTACGAGCAGTACTTC.